Reported below is one TCR beta chain. Using immunoSEQ multiplex PCR, the repertoire was profiled, and TCRdb retains in-frame clones only, with some absent. The sample includes under 85,000 clones, 89% of them seen just once. These data originate in a study of control samples from healthy donors and cancer patients. The sample comprised PBMCs. The TCR sequence derives from a man between 60 and 75 years old with colorectal cancer.

Here the CDR3 DNA reads TGTGCCAGCAGCACAGAAACGGTGAGTGGACTCCATTACGAGCAGTACTTC. Translating it yields CASSTETVSGLHYEQYF. The J gene is TRBJ2-7, the V gene TRBV4-2; D is perhaps TRBD2 (5 bases). The CDR3 runs 17 residues. Per the germline V gene, CDR1 is LGHNA and CDR2 is YNFKEQ. V dropped 5 bases and J dropped 4 bases, with 24 bases sitting between them.